This is a list of T cell receptor beta chains from one sample in a study of CXCR3-negative and CXCR3-positive naive CD8 T cells. TCRdb re-called the 5' RACE reads and gives one entry per CDR3 protein, without DNA. Its table records about 41,000 distinct CDR3 sequences. The material sequenced was naive CXCR3- CD8+ T cells from blood. All receptors derive from a human donor in good health. Some clones in this sample may be carry-over from other donors' samples. The CDR3 runs from the conserved cysteine through the conserved F or W. The size of a clone is reported for some rows only, either as once, few or many, or as a class for expanded clones.

clone size	J gene	V gene	CDR3 protein
.	TRBJ1-1	TRBV7-9	CASSLPGDTEAFF
.	TRBJ2-2	TRBV28	CASSPGRRYTGELFF
.	TRBJ2-7	TRBV7-9	CASSSGLAGRTKSYEQYF
.	TRBJ2-5	TRBV29-1	CSVEAMLPGTQYF
.	TRBJ2-1	TRBV2	CASSVDSGGNEQFF
.	TRBJ2-1	TRBV28	CASSPGGRGLYNEQFF
.	TRBJ2-7	TRBV20-1	CSAYSRGGGYEQYF
.	TRBJ2-5	TRBV29-1	CSVGGGETQYF
.	TRBJ2-3	TRBV14	CASSQPTRGIEDTQYF
.	TRBJ1-1	TRBV4-3	CASSQDYRGDTEAFF
medium-sized	TRBJ2-1	TRBV4-3	CASSQKEAYNEQFF
.	TRBJ1-5	TRBV29-1	CSVGTGWANQPQHF
.	TRBJ2-1	TRBV10-2	CASRPTAGLAPRNNEQFF
.	TRBJ1-1	TRBV14	CASSQGGTLEAFF
.	TRBJ2-2	TRBV23-1	CASSPGQLGTGELFF
.	TRBJ2-2	TRBV4-1	CASSILLLATGELFF
.	TRBJ1-1	TRBV12-3/TRBV12-4	CASSFSRTEAFF
.	TRBJ2-7	TRBV29-1	CSVETDSAAYEQYF
.	TRBJ2-5	TRBV19	CANQSGQAPTGTQYF
.	TRBJ2-1	TRBV6-6	CASSYSTTGGSSNEQFF
.	TRBJ2-3	TRBV3-1	CASKERGSTDTQYF
.	TRBJ2-1	TRBV13	CASSMSGSLYNEQFF
.	TRBJ2-1	TRBV12-3/TRBV12-4	CASSSDGTSSPHEQFF
.	TRBJ2-7	TRBV7-2	CASSVGWEQYF
.	TRBJ2-5	TRBV7-3	CASSLTGTSGGAPYQETQYF
.	TRBJ2-7	TRBV20-1	CSATTGLGSYEQYF
.	TRBJ2-1	TRBV10-2	CASSEPDQQFF
.	TRBJ1-5	TRBV29-1	CSVAEGGSNQPQHF
.	TRBJ2-1	TRBV29-1	CSVSAILYNEQFF
.	TRBJ1-1	TRBV7-6	CASSSNRGENTEAFF
.	TRBJ2-2	TRBV11-2	CASSYLPGELFF
.	TRBJ2-7	TRBV29-1	CSVEGGQAYEQYF
.	TRBJ2-7	TRBV29-1	CSVTGPHYEQYF
.	TRBJ2-7	TRBV5-1	CASSLSGGTSYEQYF
.	TRBJ2-3	TRBV29-1	CSVPQRPRTDTQYF
.	TRBJ1-1	TRBV29-1	CSVILTNTEAFF
.	TRBJ2-1	TRBV6-1	CASGQGVPDEQFF
.	TRBJ2-7	TRBV27	CASIPTGSSYEQYF
.	TRBJ2-3	TRBV20-1	CSARPLARLAGTDTQYF
.	TRBJ2-7	TRBV6-2/TRBV6-3	CASSWDYSYEQYF
.	TRBJ1-2	TRBV9	CASSRMGETDGYTF